This T cell receptor beta chain was sequenced for a study of blood T cell repertoires in COVID-19. At the level of the study: The origin of the acute and convalescent COVID-19 samples was the United States, Italy and Spain. PBMCs, B-cell-depleted T cells, or T cells provided the cDNA or gDNA that made up the material.

Deletions cut 8 bases from V and 3 bases from J, with 9 bases between. The CDR3 has 12 amino acids. Germline loops: CDR1 SNHLY, CDR2 FYNNEI. In the original processing: Reference gene primer amplification gave estimated nucleated cell counts. The repertoire was sequenced with immunoSEQ multiplex PCR; TCRdb's copy has only in-frame clones and lacks some. V and J calls and clone size follow that table, whereas D and trimming were derived from the DNA. There are around 19,000 clones in the sample; approximately 86% occur only once, and about a tenth lies in the top ten. This chain joins TRBV2 and TRBJ2-3; D uncertain. The receptor was derived from a human donor in a cohort sampled during active COVID-19. The sample was peripheral blood. The CDR3 DNA sequence: TGTGCCAGCCGACTCGGGACAGATACGCAGTATTTT. It translates to CASRLGTDTQYF.